The entry that follows covers one TCR beta chain sequence. Its antigen remains unidentified. The source of the sample is a study of T cell responses to AZD1222 COVID-19 vaccine. Study-wide findings and caveats: Spike-specific TCR breadth and depth were elevated following two AZD1222 doses. The donors showed a predominance of white British ancestry and of females, with possible underestimation of clonal diversity. With dominance at 160-218 and 743-854, vaccine-associated CD4 TCRs spanned spike. Unmutated variant regions reportedly attract nearly half of all spike-specific TCRs.

The repertoire was sequenced with immunoSEQ multiplex PCR; TCRdb's copy has only in-frame clones and lacks some. The sample has 150,000 or so clones; 92% are singletons. The length of the CDR3 is 14 residues. The V and J ends lost 4 bases and 2 bases, in that order; junction bases with no gene match: 5. CDR1 is SGHTS, CDR2 YDEGEE, per germline. The chain joins TRBV5-8 to TRBJ2-7, with 8 bases that match TRBD1. Sequencing used peripheral blood, obtained 28 days after the second AZD1222 dose. The clonotype comes from an adult who received the AZD1222 COVID-19 vaccine. In DNA form, the CDR3 reads TGTGCCAGCAGCCCGGGACAGGCGACCTACGAGCAGTACTTC. Translating gives CASSPGQATYEQYF.